Following are 11 T cell receptor beta chains from one sample sequenced in a study of CD8+CD57+ T cells in acquired aplastic anemia. TCR beta VDJ and CDR3 profiles were obtained from a genomic DNA template. MiXCR, applied by TCRdb to the reads, yields one record per CDR3 protein. This sample has some 220,000 distinct CDR3 sequences; 30% to 40% occur once, and the top ten carry around 1.1%. The specimen sequenced was sorted CD4+, CD8+, or CD8+CD57+ T cells (not recorded which) from PBMCs. These receptors all come from a human donor in good health, serving as a control.

At least ten counts were recorded for this clonotype. This chain uses TRBV5-1 with TRBJ1-2, with no clear D. Per germline, CDR1 SGHRS and CDR2 YFSETQ. The CDR3 length is 14 residues. The V end was cut by 4 bases, the J end by 9 bases, with 19 bases between. The CDR3 DNA reads TGCGCCAGCAGCCTAGGGAGGAGCCACGGGAGCTACACCTTC. Its protein product is CASSLGRSHGSYTF.

This chain connects TRBV30 to TRBJ1-5; the D is unclear. V was shortened by 3 bases and J by 4 bases, with 10 bases between the two germline ends. The CDR3 consists of 13 residues. The germline CDR1 and CDR2 sequences are GTSNPN and SVGIG (reference sequence). CDR3 residues: CAWSAGTNQPQHF. Here the CDR3 DNA reads TGTGCCTGGAGCGCCGGAACAAATCAGCCCCAGCATTTT.

The rearrangement uses TRBV15 and TRBJ2-1, with D tentatively TRBD2 (6 bases). The CDR3 has 15 amino acids. The V gene lost 3 bases and the J gene lost 3 bases, with 12 bases spanning the gap. Germline values: CDR1 LNHNV, CDR2 YYDKDF (reference sequence). The CDR3 loop reads CATSSLGLLYNEQFF. Written as DNA, the CDR3 is TGTGCCACCAGCAGCCTGGGACTGCTCTACAATGAGCAGTTCTTC.

This clonotype was picked up many times. The rearrangement uses TRBV29-1 and TRBJ1-1, with 7 bases lining up with TRBD1. With V trimmed by 3 bases and J by 5 bases, 6 bases remained unmatched. CDR3 size: 13 residues. Germline assignment: CDR1 SQVTM and CDR2 ANQGSEA. The CDR3 nucleotides are TGCAGCGTTGATGTAGGGGGCGGAACTGAAGCTTTCTTT. Protein product: CSVDVGGGTEAFF.

Of note for this clonotype: A much bigger clone sits one base away, suggesting this may be a read error. The chain employs TRBV2 and TRBJ2-7; possible D gene TRBD2, 6 bases. CDR1 and CDR2 from the germline V gene are SNHLY and FYNNEI. V was clipped by 6 bases and J by 0 bases, with 15 bases between them. The CDR3 covers 15 residues. CDR3 in amino acids: CASSPEGSGSYEQYF. The CDR3 nucleotides are TGTGCCAGCAGCCCGGAGGGTTCTGGCTCCTACGAGCAGTACTTC.

This chain connects TRBV24-1 to TRBJ2-1, with D possibly being TRBD1 or TRBD2 (5 bases each). This CDR3 spans 16 amino acids. V lost 5 bases to trimming and J lost 8 bases, with 21 bases between them. Germline V gene lookup returns CDR1 KGHDR and CDR2 SFDVKD. CDR3 protein: CATSVGTGTPRDEQFF. The CDR3 region has the DNA TGTGCCACCAGTGTGGGGACGGGGACCCCTCGGGATGAGCAGTTCTTC.

The chain recombines TRBV20-1 with TRBJ2-3; D not resolved. The CDR3 is 12 amino acids. Trimming stripped 3 bases from V and 3 bases from J, with 7 bases between. Germline CDR1 reads DFQATT; CDR2 reads SNEGSKA (reference sequence). The DNA of the CDR3 is TGCAGTGCTAGGTCAGCGACAGATACGCAGTATTTT. This codes for CSARSATDTQYF.

A remark on this clonotype: The junction and the germline gene differ at one end; a read error may be behind it. The chain carries TRBV12-3 or TRBV12-4 and TRBJ2-2; the match to TRBD2 covers 11 bases. The CDR3 is 15 amino acids. The CDR3 nucleotides are TGTACCAGCAGGTGGACTAGCGGGTACACCGGGGAGCTGTTTTTT. Protein: CTSRWTSGYTGELFF.

The V gene is TRBV2, the J gene TRBJ1-1, with a possible D match to TRBD1 (6 bases). V lost 6 bases and J lost 5, with 19 bases in between. From germline, CDR1 is SNHLY and CDR2 FYNNEI. The CDR3 totals 15 residues. The CDR3 loop is CASSQDGQFGTEAFF. The CDR3 DNA reads TGTGCCAGCAGCCAAGACGGACAGTTTGGGACTGAAGCTTTCTTT.

V gene TRBV25-1 combines with J gene TRBJ1-6; no clear D. The CDR3 runs 17 residues. The germline V gene has CDR1 MGHDK and CDR2 SYGVNS. V was shortened by 10 bases and J by 7 bases, with 26 bases between the two germline ends. The DNA for the CDR3 is TGTGCCACCAGCAGAGACCCCTCGGGAAGCGGGAATTCACCCCTCCACTTT. Its translation: CATSRDPSGSGNSPLHF.

The chain links TRBV5-1 to TRBJ1-6; a possible D gene is TRBD1 (6 bases). The CDR3 extends over 15 amino acids. V lost 4 bases and J lost 9, with 17 bases in between. Germline V gene lookup returns CDR1 SGHRS and CDR2 YFSETQ. The CDR3 is CASSQTGGLSSPLHF. In DNA, the CDR3 is TGCGCCAGCAGCCAGACCGGGGGGCTCAGTTCACCCCTCCACTTT.